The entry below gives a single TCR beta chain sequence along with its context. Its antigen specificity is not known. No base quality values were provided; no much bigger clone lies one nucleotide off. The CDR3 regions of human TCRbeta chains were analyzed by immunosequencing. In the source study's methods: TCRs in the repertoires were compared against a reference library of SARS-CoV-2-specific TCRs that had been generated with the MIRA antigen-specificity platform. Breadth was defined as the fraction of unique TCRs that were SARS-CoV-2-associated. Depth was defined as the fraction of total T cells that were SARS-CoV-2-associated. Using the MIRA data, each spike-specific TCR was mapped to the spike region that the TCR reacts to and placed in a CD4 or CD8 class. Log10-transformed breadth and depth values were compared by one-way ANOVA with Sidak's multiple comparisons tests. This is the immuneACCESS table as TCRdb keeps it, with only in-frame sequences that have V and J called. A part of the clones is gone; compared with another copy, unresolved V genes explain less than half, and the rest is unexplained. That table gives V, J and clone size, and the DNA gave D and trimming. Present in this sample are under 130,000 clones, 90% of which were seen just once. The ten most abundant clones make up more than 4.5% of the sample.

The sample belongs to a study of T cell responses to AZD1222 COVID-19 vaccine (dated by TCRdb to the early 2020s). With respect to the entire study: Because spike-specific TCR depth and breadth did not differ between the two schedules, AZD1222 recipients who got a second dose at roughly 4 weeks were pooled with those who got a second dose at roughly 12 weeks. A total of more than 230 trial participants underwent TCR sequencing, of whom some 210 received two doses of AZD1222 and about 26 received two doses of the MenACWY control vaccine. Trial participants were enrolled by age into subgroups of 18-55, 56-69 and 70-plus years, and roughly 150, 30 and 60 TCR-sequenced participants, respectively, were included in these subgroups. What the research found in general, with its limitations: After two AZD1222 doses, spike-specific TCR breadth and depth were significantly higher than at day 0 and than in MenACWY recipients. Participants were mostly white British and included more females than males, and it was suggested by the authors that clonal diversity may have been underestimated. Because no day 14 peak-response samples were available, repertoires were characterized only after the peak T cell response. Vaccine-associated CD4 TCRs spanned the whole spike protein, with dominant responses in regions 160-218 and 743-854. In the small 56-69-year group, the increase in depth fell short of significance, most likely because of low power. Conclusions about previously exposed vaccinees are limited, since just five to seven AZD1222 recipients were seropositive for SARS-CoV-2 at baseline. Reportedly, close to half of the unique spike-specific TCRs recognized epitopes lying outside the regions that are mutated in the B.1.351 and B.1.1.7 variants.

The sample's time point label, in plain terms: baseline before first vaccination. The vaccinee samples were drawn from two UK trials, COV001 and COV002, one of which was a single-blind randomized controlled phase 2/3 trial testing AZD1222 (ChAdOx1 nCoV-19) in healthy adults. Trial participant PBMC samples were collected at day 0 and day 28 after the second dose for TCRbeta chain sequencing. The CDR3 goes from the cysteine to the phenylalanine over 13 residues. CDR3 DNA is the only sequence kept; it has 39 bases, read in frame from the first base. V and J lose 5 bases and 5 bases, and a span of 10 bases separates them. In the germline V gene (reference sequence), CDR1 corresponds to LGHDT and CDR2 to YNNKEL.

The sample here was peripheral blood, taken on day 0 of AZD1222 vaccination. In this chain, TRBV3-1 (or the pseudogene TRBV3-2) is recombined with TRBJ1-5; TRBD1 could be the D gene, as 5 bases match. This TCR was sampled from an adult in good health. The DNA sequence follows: TGTGCCAGCAGCGTGGCCAGGGATCAGCCCCAGCATTTT. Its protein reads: CASSVARDQPQHF.